The clone carrying this T cell receptor (beta chain) was counted between two and nine times. Antigen: not known. Unique molecular identifiers were used in preparing the TCRbeta library. TCRdb analysed the PCR reads with MiXCR anew, one entry per CDR3 protein. The sample records about 100,000 distinct CDR3 sequences, approximately 6% being singletons. The V end lost 3 bases, the J end lost 8 bases, and 19 bases lay between the germline ends. This CDR3 comprises 15 residues. CDR1 MDHEN and CDR2 SYDVKM come from the germline V gene. This sample was taken from a study of T-cell reconstitution after alpha-beta-depleted transplantation in children. Overall study findings and caveats: One year post-transplant, T-cell counts and diversity were largely derived from T cells produced anew. Elevated TCRbeta diversity at day 60 was traced, in some patients, to surviving recipient T cells and thymic progenitors. There were reportedly several hundred expanded graft clones from which alpha-beta T cells came about two months after transplant.

V is TRBV28 and J is TRBJ1-2; D not resolved. This TCR was recovered from a female patient between 2 and 15 years old who had a stem cell transplant for Fanconi anemia, so the T cells may come from the graft donor. The material sequenced was PBMCs, mostly from graft donor cells, taken 60 days after TCRalphabeta/CD19-depleted stem cell transplant. The CDR3 protein is CASSFPGAPPGGYTF. CDR3 nucleotides: TGTGCCAGCAGTTTTCCAGGAGCCCCTCCTGGCGGCTACACCTTC.